The TCR beta chain under discussion was sequenced for a study of OX40 agonist ivuxolimab in advanced cancers. The method was immunoSEQ multiplex PCR; TCRdb's version includes in-frame clones alone and lacks a portion of them. This sample has 45,000 to 65,000 clones, with 70% to 85% found just once. The sample was CD4+ or CD8+ T cells sorted from blood, taken in a trial of the OX40 agonist ivuxolimab. The clonotype was recovered from an adult with an advanced solid tumor such as melanoma, head and neck, liver or kidney cancer.

The CDR3 sequence is CASSDLTGRDTQYF. For the CDR3, the DNA is TGCGCCAGCAGTGACCTGACAGGACGCGATACGCAGTATTTT. The chain employs TRBV10-1 and TRBJ2-3; possibly TRBD1 for D (6 bases). This CDR3 has 14 residues. Looked up from germline, CDR1 is WNHNN and CDR2 is SYGVQD (reference sequence). Trimming stripped 3 bases from V and 6 bases from J, with 13 bases between.